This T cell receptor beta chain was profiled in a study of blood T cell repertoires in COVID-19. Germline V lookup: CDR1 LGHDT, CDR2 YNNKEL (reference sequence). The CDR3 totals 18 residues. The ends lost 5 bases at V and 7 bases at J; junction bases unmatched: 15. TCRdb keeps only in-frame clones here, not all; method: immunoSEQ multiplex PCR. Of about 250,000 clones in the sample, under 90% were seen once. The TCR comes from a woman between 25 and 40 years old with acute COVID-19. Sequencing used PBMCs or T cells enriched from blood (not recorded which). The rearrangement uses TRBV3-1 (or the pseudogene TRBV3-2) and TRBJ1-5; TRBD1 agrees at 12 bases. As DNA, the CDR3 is TGTGCCAGCAGCTCCTCGGTAACGGGACAGGGGGCCGGGCAGCCCCAGCATTTT. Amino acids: CASSSSVTGQGAGQPQHF.